The present entry profiles one TCR beta chain with its context. Its antigen is currently unknown. CDR3 length equals 16 residues. Germline V gene sequence: CDR1 ENHRY, CDR2 SYGVKD. V was clipped by 2 bases and J by 1 base, with 14 bases between them. No culture or expansion preceded analysis of these blood cells. These data belong to a study of neoadjuvant anti-PD-1 for oral cavity cancer. Study at large: Patients without progression received a fourth nivolumab dose around day 43, then surgical resection on days 50-56.

Only in-frame clones appear in the TCRdb table, and some are missing; sequencing was by immunoSEQ multiplex PCR. The repertoire holds some 15,000 clones, with approximately 70% as singletons. Study conclusions and caveats: With a few patients per group, TCR findings need larger cohorts.

The specimen comprised PBMCs, sampled before nivolumab (anti-PD-1) treatment. The chain links TRBV10-3 to TRBJ1-2, with a tentative D call TRBD1 (5 bases). This TCR came from a person aged 35-79 years with oral cavity squamous cell carcinoma. The CDR3: CAISEGEGHLNYGYTF. The DNA of the CDR3 is TGTGCCATCAGTGAGGGGGAAGGACACCTTAACTATGGCTACACCTTC.